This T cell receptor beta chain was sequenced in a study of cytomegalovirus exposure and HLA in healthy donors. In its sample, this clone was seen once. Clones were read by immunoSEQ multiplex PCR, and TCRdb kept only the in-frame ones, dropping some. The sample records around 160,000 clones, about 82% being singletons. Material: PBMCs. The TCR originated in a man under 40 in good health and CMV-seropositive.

CDR3 nucleotides: TGTGCTAGTGGTTCCGCCGGGACTAGCGGGGGGGCAGGGGAGACCCAGTACTTC. Translation: CASGSAGTSGGAGETQYF. The chain carries TRBV12-5 and TRBJ2-5; 16 nucleotides agree with TRBD2. This CDR3 has 18 amino acids. The V gene end was trimmed by 4 bases and the J gene end by 5 bases; junction bases not matched to a gene: 10. CDR1 and CDR2 from the germline V gene are LGHNT and FRNRAP.